This is a list of T cell receptor beta chains from one sample in a study of shared clonotypes between healthy human individuals. The table came from immunoSEQ multiplex PCR; TCRdb's copy has only in-frame clones and leaves some out. This table holds about 2 million clones, 85% to 95% found once. The sequenced sample consisted of naive CD4+ T cells sorted from blood. Source of these receptors: a man between 18 and 29 years old in good health. Both conserved end residues are part of each CDR3. Fields, in order: J gene, V gene, D gene, clone size, CDR3 DNA, CDR3 protein. A D gene is named only where the DNA matches it firmly. Size tells how often a clone was seen (once, few, many) or the class of an expanded clone, and some rows leave it out.

TRBJ1-1 | TRBV11-2 | TRBD1 | - | TGTGCCAGCAGCTTAGGTGGGCGACAGGGGGCACCGATGAACACTGAAGCTTTCTTT | CASSLGGRQGAPMNTEAFF
TRBJ2-2 | TRBV4-3 | - | - | TGCGCCAGCAGCCGCGAGGGGAACGGGGAGCTGTTTTTT | CASSREGNGELFF
TRBJ1-3 | TRBV28 | TRBD1 | - | TGTGCCAGCAGTTTTAAGGTGGGACAGCTCTCTGGAAACACCATATATTTT | CASSFKVGQLSGNTIYF
TRBJ2-1 | TRBV7-2 | TRBD2 | once | TGTGCCAGCAGCTTATCGCGGGGGACCTACAATGAGCAGTTCTTC | CASSLSRGTYNEQFF
TRBJ2-1 | TRBV6-5 | TRBD2 | - | TGTGCCAGCAGTAGGACTAGCGTCAATGAGCAGTTCTTC | CASSRTSVNEQFF
TRBJ2-4 | TRBV4-1 | - | once | TGCGCCAGCAGCCAAGACCTGGGGTCCAAAAACATTCAGTACTTC | CASSQDLGSKNIQYF
TRBJ2-3 | TRBV29-1 | TRBD1 | - | TGCAGCGTTAGGACAGGGGGAAAGGTAACTGCTGGCACAGATACGCAGTATTTT | CSVRTGGKVTAGTDTQYF
TRBJ2-2 | TRBV5-6 | TRBD1 | - | TGTGCCAGCAGCGCCCAAGACAGGGGGCGGGTTACCGGGGAGCTGTTTTTT | CASSAQDRGRVTGELFF
TRBJ2-7 | TRBV5-4 | - | - | TGTGCCAGCAGCTTGGCCGGGACCAACTCCTACGAGCAGTACTTC | CASSLAGTNSYEQYF
TRBJ2-7 | TRBV5-4 | TRBD1 | once | TGTGCCAGCAGCCTCCCCGGGACAGGGCCCTACGAGCAGTACTTC | CASSLPGTGPYEQYF
TRBJ2-1 | TRBV7-9 | TRBD2 | once | TGTGCCAGCAGCCAAGGACTAGCGGGGGGATACAATGAGCAGTTCTTC | CASSQGLAGGYNEQFF
TRBJ1-2 | TRBV5-4 | - | few | TGTGCCAGCAGCTTGACAGGGTCCTATGGCTACACCTTC | CASSLTGSYGYTF
TRBJ2-2 | TRBV25-1 | - | many | TGTGCCAGCAGCTTCAGGGGGGTAGATCCCGGGGAGCTGTTTTTT | CASSFRGVDPGELFF
TRBJ1-2 | TRBV6-5 | TRBD1 | - | TGTGCCAGCAGAGGGACAGGGGATCTCTATGGCTACACCTTC | CASRGTGDLYGYTF
TRBJ2-2 | TRBV2 | - | - | TGTGCCAGCAGCAACAGGGTAGCCGGGGAGCTGTTTTTT | CASSNRVAGELFF
TRBJ2-7 | TRBV6-5 | - | - | TGTGCCAGCAGTTTCGCAGCCCTACCAGTGGCCTACGAGCAGTACTTC | CASSFAALPVAYEQYF
TRBJ1-1 | TRBV29-1 | - | - | TGCAGCGTTGGACATTTGAACACTGAAGCTTTCTTT | CSVGHLNTEAFF
TRBJ2-1 | TRBV4-1 | - | - | TGCGCCAGCAGCCAACTGGACCGCTCCTACAATGAGCAGTTCTTC | CASSQLDRSYNEQFF
TRBJ1-6 | TRBV21-1 | - | - | TGTGCCAGCAGCAACAATCCGGGATCCTATAATTCACCCCTCCACTTT | CASSNNPGSYNSPLHF
TRBJ2-5 | TRBV7-9 | TRBD2 | - | TGTGCCAGCAGCTTAGGACTAGCGGGGGGCGCTGAGGAGACCCAGTACTTC | CASSLGLAGGAEETQYF
TRBJ1-1 | TRBV18 | - | - | TGTGCCAGCTCACCTCAGGCGAGCACTGAAGCTTTCTTT | CASSPQASTEAFF
TRBJ2-5 | TRBV10-2 | TRBD1 | - | TGCGCCAGCATTCGATCCGGGACAGGGGGACAAGAGACCCAGTACTTC | CASIRSGTGGQETQYF
TRBJ2-4 | TRBV10-3 | - | - | TGTGCCATCAGTGAGGTGGCGGTAATAGCCAAAAACATTCAGTACTTC | CAISEVAVIAKNIQYF
TRBJ2-3 | TRBV7-2 | - | - | TGTGCCAGCAGCAGTCGGACGCGTGGCACAGATACGCAGTATTTT | CASSSRTRGTDTQYF
TRBJ2-3 | TRBV2 | - | - | TGTGCCAGCAGCCTGACTAGTGGCGGAGATACGCAGTATTTT | CASSLTSGGDTQYF
TRBJ2-5 | TRBV9 | TRBD1 | - | TGTGCCAGCAGCATGGGGACAGGCCAAGAGACCCAGTACTTC | CASSMGTGQETQYF
TRBJ2-7 | TRBV6-5 | - | - | TGTGCCAGCAGCGGCCCCTCGAAGGGCTACGAGCAGTACTTC | CASSGPSKGYEQYF
TRBJ1-6 | TRBV5-1 | - | - | TGCGCCAGCAGCTTGGCCACCCGACTCGGGGCGAATGGTTCACCCCTCCACTTT | CASSLATRLGANGSPLHF
TRBJ1-1 | TRBV5-1 | - | - | TGCGCCAGCAGCTTGGTTGCAGGGACTAACACTGAAGCTTTCTTT | CASSLVAGTNTEAFF
TRBJ2-2 | TRBV25-1 | - | - | TGTGCCAGCAGACACAGGGTGGCCGGGGAGCTGTTTTTT | CASRHRVAGELFF
TRBJ1-5 | TRBV5-8 | TRBD1 | - | TGTGCCAGCAGCGGGACAGGGAACGTTCAGCCCCAGCATTTT | CASSGTGNVQPQHF
TRBJ2-7 | TRBV6-5 | - | - | TGTGCCAGCAGTTCCCAGACCGGAACCTACGAGCAGTACTTC | CASSSQTGTYEQYF